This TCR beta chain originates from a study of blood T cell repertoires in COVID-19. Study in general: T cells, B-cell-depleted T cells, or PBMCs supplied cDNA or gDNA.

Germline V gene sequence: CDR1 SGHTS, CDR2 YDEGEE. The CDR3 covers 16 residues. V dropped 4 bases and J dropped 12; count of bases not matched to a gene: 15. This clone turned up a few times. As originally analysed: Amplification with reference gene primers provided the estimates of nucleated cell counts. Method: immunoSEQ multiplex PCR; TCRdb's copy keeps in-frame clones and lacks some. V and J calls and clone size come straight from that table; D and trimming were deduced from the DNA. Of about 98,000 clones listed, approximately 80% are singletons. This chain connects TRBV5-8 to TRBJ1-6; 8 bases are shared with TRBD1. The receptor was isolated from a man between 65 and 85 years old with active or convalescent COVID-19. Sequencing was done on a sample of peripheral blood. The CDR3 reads CASSPVAGQASVPLHF. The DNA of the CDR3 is TGTGCCAGCAGCCCGGTTGCGGGACAGGCATCCGTACCCCTCCACTTT. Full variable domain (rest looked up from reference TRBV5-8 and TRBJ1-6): EAGVTQSPTHLIKTRGQQATLRCSPISGHTSVYWYQQALGLGLQFLLWYDEGEERNRGNFPPRFSGRQFPNYSSELNVNALELEDSALYLCASSPVAGQASVPLHFGNGTRLTVT.